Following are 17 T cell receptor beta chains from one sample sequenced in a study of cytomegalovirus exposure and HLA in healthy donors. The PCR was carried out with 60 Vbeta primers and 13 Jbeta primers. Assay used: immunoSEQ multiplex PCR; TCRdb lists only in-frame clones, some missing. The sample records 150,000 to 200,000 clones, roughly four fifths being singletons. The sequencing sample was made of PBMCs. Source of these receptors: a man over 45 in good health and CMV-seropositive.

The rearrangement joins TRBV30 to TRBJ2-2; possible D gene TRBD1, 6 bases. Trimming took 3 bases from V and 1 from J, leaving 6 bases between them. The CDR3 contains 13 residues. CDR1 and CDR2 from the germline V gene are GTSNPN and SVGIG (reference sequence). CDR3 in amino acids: CAWRQGNTGELFF. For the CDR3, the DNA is TGTGCCTGGAGACAGGGGAACACCGGGGAGCTGTTTTTT.

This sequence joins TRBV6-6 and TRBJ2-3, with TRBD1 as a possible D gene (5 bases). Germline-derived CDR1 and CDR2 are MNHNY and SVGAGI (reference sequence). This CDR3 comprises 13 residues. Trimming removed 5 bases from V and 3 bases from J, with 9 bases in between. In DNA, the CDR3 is TGTGCCAGCAGTGCGGCAGGGACAGATACGCAGTATTTT. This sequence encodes CASSAAGTDTQYF.

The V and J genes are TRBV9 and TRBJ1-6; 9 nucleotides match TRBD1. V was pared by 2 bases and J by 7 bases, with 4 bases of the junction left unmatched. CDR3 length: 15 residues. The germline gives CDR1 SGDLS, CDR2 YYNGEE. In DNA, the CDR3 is TGTGCCAGCAGCGTGGGACAGGGAGGCAATTCACCCCTCCACTTT. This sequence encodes CASSVGQGGNSPLHF. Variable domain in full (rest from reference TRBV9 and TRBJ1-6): DSGVTQTPKHLITATGQRVTLRCSPRSGDLSVYWYQQSLDQGLQFLIQYYNGEERAKGNILERFSAQQFPDLHSELNLSSLELGDSALYFCASSVGQGGNSPLHFGNGTRLTVT.

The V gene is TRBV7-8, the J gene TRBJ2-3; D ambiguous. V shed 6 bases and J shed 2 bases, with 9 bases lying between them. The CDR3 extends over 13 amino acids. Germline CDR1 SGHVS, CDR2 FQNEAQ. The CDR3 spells CASRAPDTDTQYF. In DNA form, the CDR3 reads TGTGCCAGCAGGGCCCCCGACACAGATACGCAGTATTTT.

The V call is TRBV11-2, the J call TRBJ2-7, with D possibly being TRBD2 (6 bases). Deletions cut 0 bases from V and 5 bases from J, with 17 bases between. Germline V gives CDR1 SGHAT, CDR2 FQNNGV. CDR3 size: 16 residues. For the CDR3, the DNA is TGTGCCAGCAGCTTAGATCGGGCGGGATCGCTTGACGAGCAGTACTTC. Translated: CASSLDRAGSLDEQYF.

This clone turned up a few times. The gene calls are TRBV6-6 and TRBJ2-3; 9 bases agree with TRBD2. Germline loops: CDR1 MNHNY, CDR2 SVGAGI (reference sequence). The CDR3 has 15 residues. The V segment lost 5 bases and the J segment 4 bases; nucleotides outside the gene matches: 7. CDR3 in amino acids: CASSIRGLAADTQYF. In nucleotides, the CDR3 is TGTGCCAGCAGTATACGGGGACTAGCCGCAGATACGCAGTATTTT.

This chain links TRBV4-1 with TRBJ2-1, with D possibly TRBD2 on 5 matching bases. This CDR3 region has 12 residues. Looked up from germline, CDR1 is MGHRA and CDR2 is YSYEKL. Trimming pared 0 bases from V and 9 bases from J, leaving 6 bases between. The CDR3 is CASSQDGGEQFF. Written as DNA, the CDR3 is TGCGCCAGCAGCCAAGATGGAGGTGAGCAGTTCTTC.

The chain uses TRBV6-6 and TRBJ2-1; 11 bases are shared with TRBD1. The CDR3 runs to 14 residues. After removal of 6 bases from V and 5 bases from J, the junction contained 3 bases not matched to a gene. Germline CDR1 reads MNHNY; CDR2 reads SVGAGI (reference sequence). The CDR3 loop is CASSSGQGDNEQFF. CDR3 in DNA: TGTGCCAGCAGCTCGGGACAGGGGGACAATGAGCAGTTCTTC.

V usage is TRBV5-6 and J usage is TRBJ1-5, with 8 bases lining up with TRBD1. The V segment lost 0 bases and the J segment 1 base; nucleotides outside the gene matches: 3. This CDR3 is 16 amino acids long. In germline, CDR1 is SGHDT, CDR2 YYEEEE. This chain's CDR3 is CASSLAGQESNQPQHF. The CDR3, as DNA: TGTGCCAGCAGCTTGGCGGGACAGGAGAGCAATCAGCCCCAGCATTTT.

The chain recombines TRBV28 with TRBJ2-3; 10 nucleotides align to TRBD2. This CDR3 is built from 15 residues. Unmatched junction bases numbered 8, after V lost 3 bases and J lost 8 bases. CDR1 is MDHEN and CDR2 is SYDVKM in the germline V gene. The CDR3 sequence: CASSLGSGRMGTQYF. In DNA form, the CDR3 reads TGTGCCAGCAGTTTGGGTAGCGGGAGGATGGGTACGCAGTATTTT.

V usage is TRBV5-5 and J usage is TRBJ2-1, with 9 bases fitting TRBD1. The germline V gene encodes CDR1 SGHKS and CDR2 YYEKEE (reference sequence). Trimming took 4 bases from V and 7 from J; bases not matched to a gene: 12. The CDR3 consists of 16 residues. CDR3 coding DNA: TGTGCCAGCAGCACCCTACAGGGGGCTCTTCGGAATGAGCAGTTCTTC. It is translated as CASSTLQGALRNEQFF. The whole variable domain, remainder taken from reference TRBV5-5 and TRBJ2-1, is DAGVTQSPTHLIKTRGQQVTLRCSPISGHKSVSWYQQVLGQGPQFIFQYYEKEERGRGNFPDRFSARQFPNYSSELNVNALLLGDSALYLCASSTLQGALRNEQFFGPGTRLTVL.

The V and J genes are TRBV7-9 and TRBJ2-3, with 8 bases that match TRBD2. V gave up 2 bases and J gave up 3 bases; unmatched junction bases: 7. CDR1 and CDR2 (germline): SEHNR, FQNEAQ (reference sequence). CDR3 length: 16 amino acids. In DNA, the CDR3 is TGTGCCAGCAGCTTAACCGGTAGCGGGGCGACAGATACGCAGTATTTT. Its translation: CASSLTGSGATDTQYF.

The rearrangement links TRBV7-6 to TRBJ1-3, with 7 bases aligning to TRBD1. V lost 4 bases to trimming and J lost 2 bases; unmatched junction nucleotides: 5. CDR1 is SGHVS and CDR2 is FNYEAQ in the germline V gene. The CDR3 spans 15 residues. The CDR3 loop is CASSSGQVTGNTIYF. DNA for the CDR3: TGTGCCAGCAGCTCCGGACAGGTAACTGGAAACACCATATATTTT.

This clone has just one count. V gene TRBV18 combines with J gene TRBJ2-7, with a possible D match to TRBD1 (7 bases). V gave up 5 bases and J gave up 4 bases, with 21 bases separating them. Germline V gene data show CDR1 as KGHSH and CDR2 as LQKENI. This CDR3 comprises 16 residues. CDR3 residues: CASSEGGTASVYEQYF. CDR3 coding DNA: TGTGCCAGCTCAGAAGGGGGGACAGCCAGCGTGTACGAGCAGTACTTC. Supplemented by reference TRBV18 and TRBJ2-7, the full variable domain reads NAGVMQNPRHLVRRRGQEARLRCSPMKGHSHVYWYRQLPEEGLKFMVYLQKENIIDESGMPKERFSAEFPKEGPSILRIQQVVRGDSAAYFCASSEGGTASVYEQYFGPGTRLTVT.

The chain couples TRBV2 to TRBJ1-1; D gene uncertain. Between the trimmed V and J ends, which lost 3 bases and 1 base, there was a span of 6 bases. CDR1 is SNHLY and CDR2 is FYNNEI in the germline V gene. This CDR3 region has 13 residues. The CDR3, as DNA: TGTGCCAGCAGTGAGGGAGGGAACACTGAAGCTTTCTTT. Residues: CASSEGGNTEAFF.

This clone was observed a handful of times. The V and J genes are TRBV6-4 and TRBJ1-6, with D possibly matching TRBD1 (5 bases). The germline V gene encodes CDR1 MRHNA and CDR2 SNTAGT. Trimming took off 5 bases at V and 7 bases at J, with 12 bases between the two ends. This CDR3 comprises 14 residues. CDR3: CASSSGGVNSPLHF. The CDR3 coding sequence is TGTGCCAGCAGTTCCGGAGGGGTCAATTCACCCCTCCACTTT.

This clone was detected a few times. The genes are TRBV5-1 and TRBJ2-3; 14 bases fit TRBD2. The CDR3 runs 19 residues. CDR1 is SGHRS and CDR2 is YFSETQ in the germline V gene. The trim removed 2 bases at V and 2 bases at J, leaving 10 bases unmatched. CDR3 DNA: TGCGCCAGCAGCTTAGGCGGACTAGCGGGGGGACAACTCACAGATACGCAGTATTTT. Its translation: CASSLGGLAGGQLTDTQYF.